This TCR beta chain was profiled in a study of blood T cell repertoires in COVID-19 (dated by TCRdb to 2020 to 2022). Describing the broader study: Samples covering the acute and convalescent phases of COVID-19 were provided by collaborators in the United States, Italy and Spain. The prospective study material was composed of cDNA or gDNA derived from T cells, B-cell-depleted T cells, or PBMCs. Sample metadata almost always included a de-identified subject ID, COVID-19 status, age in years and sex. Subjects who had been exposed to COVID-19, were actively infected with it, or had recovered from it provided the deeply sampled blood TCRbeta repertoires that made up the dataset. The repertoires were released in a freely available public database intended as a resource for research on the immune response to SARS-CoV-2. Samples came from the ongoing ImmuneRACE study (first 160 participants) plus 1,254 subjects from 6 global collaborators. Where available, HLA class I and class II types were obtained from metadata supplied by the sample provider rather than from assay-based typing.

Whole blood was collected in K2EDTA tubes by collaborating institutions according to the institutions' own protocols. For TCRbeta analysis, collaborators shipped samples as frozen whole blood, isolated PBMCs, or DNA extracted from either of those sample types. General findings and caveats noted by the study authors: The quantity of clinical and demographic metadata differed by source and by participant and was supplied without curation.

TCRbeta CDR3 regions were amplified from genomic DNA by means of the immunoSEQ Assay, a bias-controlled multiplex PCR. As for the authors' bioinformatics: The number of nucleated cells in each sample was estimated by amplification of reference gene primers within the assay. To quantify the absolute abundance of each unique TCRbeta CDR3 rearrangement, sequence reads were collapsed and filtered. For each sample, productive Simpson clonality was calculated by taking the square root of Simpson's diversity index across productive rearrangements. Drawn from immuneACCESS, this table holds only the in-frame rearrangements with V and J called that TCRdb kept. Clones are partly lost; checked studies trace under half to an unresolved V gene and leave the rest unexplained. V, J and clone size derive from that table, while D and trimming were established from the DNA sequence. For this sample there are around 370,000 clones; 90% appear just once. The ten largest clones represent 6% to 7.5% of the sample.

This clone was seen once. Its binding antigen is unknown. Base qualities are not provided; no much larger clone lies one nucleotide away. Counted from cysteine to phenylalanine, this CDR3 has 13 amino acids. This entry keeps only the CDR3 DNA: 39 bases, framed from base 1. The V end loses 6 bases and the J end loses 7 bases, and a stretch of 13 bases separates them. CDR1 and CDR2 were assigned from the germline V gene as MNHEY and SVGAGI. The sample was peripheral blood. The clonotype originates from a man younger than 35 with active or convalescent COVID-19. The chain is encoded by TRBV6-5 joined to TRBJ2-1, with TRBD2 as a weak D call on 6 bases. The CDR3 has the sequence CASRLVAANEQFF. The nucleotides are TGTGCCAGCAGGCTAGTAGCGGCGAATGAGCAGTTCTTC.